This T cell receptor beta chain was documented in a study of T cells in Graves' hyperthyroidism and ophthalmopathy. TCR beta CDR3 regions were amplified from RNA transcripts. HTBI primers were employed in a first-round RT-PCR of the TCR CDR3. One entry per CDR3 protein results from TCRdb running MiXCR on the multiplex PCR reads. The top ten hold 11% of the sample, which has around 520,000 distinct CDR3 sequences, less than 25% seen once. Overall study findings and caveats: Model output signaled ophthalmopathy a median approximately 6 months ahead of onset.

The CDR3 is 11 amino acids. Germline V gene data show CDR1 as DFQATT and CDR2 as SNEGSKA (reference sequence). With 8 bases clipped from V and 4 bases from J, the junction kept 4 bases outside the gene matches. Uncontrolled infection, other autoimmune disease, pregnancy or lactation led to exclusion. Used for diagnoses were clinical symptoms, serum thyroxine and TRAb, thyroid ultrasound and orbital computed tomography. This clonotype came up a few times. The antigen remains undetermined. Sequencing was carried out using blood. This rearrangement joins TRBV20-1 to TRBJ1-2; TRBD1 matches 7 bases. The receptor's source is a woman aged 30 to 39 with Graves' ophthalmopathy. The CDR3 spells CSSRGSYGYTF. CDR3 DNA: TGCAGTTCCAGGGGGAGCTATGGCTACACCTTC.